The TCR beta chain under discussion was sequenced for a study of T cell clonotyping in hematopoietic cell transplantation. Study-wide points: Graft donor and pretransplant recipient Inverse Simpson Index values predicted broader posttransplant TCR diversity. No sorting was done, leaving CD4 and CD8 contributions mixed. At the given depth, recipient repertoires were over 95% de novo clonotypes.

Assay: immunoSEQ multiplex PCR; the TCRdb copy retains only in-frame clones and omits some. The data contain 35,000 to 45,000 clones, about 95% of them singletons. The germline gives CDR1 SGHDT, CDR2 YYEEEE. The CDR3 contains 16 residues. Germline trimming cut 2 bases from V and 2 bases from J; bases unmatched to any gene: 5. As for this clone: What it binds is unknown.

The sample comprised peripheral blood mononuclear cells. The genes are TRBV5-6 and TRBJ2-2; TRBD1 matches at 8 bases. The receptor was derived from a woman in her forties or fifties in good health. Some clones in this sample may be carry-over from other donors' samples. CDR3: CASSFGTGLNTGELFF. The DNA of the CDR3 is TGTGCCAGCAGCTTTGGGACAGGCCTAAACACCGGGGAGCTGTTTTTT.